This T cell receptor (beta chain) was retrieved from a study of type 1 regulatory T cells. Study-wide background: T-allo10 is a Tr1-enriched, alloantigen-specific CD4 T cell product made in vitro.

Germline trimming cut 5 bases from V and 4 bases from J; bases unmatched to any gene: 10. Per the germline V gene, CDR1 is SNHLY and CDR2 is FYNNEI. The length of the CDR3 is 15 residues. TCRdb reprocessed the reads with MiXCR, giving one entry per CDR3 protein. The sample carries approximately 21,000 distinct CDR3 sequences, around 47% recorded once. This clonotype appeared a single time. Its antigen is currently unknown. The chain has TRBV2 and TRBJ2-5, with TRBD1 identical over 7 bases. The source material was cultured T cells, either the whole culture or a sorted T cell fraction (not recorded which). The TCR was taken from a human donor in good health. The CDR3 is CASSTQGGPGETQYF. In DNA, the CDR3 is TGTGCCAGCAGTACTCAAGGGGGCCCCGGAGAGACCCAGTACTTC.